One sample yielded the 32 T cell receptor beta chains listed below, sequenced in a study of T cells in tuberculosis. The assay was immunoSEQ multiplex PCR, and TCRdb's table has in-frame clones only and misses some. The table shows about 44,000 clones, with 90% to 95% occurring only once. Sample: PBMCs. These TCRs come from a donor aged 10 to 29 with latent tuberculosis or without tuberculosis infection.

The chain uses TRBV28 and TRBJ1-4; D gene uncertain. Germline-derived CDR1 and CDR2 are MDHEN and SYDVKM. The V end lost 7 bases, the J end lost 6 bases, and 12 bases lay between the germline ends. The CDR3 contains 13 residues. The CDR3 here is CASKVGLDEKLFF. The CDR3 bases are TGTGCCAGCAAGGTCGGGTTGGATGAAAAACTGTTTTTT.

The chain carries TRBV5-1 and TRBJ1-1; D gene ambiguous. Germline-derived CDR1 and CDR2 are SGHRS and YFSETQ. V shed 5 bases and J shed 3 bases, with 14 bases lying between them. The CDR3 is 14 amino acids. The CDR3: CASRLGREDTEAFF. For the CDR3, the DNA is TGCGCCAGCAGATTAGGGAGGGAGGACACTGAAGCTTTCTTT. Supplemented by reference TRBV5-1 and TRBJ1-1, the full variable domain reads KAGVTQTPRYLIKTRGQQVTLSCSPISGHRSVSWYQQTPGQGLQFLFEYFSETQRNKGNFPGRFSGRQFSNSRSEMNVSTLELGDSALYLCASRLGREDTEAFFGQGTRLTVV.

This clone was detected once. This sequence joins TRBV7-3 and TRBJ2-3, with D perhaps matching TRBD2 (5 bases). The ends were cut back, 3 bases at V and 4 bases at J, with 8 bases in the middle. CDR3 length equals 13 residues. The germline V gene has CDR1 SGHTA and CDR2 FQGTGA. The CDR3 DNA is TGTGCCAGCAGCTTCGGGGTTGCAGATACGCAGTATTTT. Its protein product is CASSFGVADTQYF.

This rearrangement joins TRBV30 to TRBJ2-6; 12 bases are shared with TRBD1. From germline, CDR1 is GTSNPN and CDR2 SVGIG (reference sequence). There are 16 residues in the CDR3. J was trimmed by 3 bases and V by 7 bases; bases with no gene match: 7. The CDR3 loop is CASGQGAPDGANVLTF. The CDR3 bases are TGTGCCTCGGGACAGGGGGCGCCCGATGGGGCCAACGTCCTGACTTTC.

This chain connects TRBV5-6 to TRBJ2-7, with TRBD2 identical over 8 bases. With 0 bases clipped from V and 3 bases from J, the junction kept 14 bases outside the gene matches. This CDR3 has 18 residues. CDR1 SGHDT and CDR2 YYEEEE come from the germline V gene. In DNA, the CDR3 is TGTGCCAGCAGCTTGGGGGTCCGCAGCGGGAGACGAGACTACGAGCAGTACTTC. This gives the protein CASSLGVRSGRRDYEQYF.

The CDR3 nucleotides are TGTGCCAGCAGCTCTTCGCAATGGCATACGCAGTATTTT. The encoded protein is CASSSSQWHTQYF. The V gene is TRBV7-3, the J gene TRBJ2-3; D is unclear. Per germline, CDR1 SGHTA and CDR2 FQGTGA. The V gene lost 4 bases and the J gene lost 7 bases, with 12 bases spanning the gap. The CDR3 has 13 residues.

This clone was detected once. DNA of the CDR3: TGTGCCAGTGACTCGATTTCTGACAGTTTCTATGGCTACACCTTC. Amino acids: CASDSISDSFYGYTF. The chain couples TRBV19 to TRBJ1-2; TRBD1 is a possible D gene (5 bases). This CDR3 spans 15 amino acids. The V end was cut by 8 bases, the J end by 4 bases, with 20 bases between. Germline V gene lookup returns CDR1 LNHDA and CDR2 SQIVND (reference sequence).

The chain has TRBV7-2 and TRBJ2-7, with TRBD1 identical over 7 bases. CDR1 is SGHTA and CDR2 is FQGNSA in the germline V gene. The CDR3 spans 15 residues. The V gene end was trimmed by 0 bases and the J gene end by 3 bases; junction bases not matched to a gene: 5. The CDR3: CASSLAGTDYYEQYF. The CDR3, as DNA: TGTGCCAGCAGCTTAGCGGGGACAGATTACTACGAGCAGTACTTC. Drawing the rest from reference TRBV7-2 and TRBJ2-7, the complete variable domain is GAGVSQSPSNKVTEKGKDVELRCDPISGHTALYWYRQSLGQGLEFLIYFQGNSAPDKSGLPSDRFSAERTGGSVSTLTIQRTQQEDSAVYLCASSLAGTDYYEQYFGPGTRLTVT.

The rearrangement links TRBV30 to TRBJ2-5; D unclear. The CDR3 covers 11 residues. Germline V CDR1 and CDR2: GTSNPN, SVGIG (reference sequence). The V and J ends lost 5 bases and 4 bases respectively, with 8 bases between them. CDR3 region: CAWRTVETQYF. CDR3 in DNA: TGTGCCTGGCGTACAGTAGAGACCCAGTACTTC.

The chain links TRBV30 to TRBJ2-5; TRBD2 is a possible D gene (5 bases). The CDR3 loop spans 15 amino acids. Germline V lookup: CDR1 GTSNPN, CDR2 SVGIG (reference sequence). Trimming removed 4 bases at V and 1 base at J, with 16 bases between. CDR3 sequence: CAWTSLAGLQETQYF. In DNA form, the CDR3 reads TGTGCCTGGACTAGCTTGGCCGGCCTCCAAGAGACCCAGTACTTC.

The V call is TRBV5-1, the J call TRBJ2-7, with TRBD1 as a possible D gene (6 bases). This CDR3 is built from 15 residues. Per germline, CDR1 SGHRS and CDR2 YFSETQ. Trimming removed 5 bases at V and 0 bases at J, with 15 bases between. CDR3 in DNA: TGCGCCAGCAGTAGGGGGTCGGGGAGCTCCTACGAGCAGTACTTC. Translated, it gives CASSRGSGSSYEQYF.

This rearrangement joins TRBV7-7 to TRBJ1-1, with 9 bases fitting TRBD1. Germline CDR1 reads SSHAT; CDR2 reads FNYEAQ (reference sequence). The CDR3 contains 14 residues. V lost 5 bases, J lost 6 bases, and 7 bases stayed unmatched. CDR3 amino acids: CASSPGTGISEAFF. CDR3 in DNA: TGTGCCAGCAGCCCCGGGACAGGGATCTCTGAAGCTTTCTTT.

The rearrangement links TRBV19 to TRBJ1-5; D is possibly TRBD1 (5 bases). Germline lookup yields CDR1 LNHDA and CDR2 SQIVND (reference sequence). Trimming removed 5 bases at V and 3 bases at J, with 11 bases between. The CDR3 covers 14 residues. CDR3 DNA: TGTGCCAGTAGTGTGGGGCAACCCAATCAGCCCCAGCATTTT. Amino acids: CASSVGQPNQPQHF.

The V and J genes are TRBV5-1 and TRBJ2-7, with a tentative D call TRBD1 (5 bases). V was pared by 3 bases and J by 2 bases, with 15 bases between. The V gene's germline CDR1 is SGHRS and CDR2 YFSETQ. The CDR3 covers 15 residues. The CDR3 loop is CASSSDTVKPYEQYF. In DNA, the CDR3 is TGCGCCAGCAGCTCGGACACAGTAAAACCCTACGAGCAGTACTTC.

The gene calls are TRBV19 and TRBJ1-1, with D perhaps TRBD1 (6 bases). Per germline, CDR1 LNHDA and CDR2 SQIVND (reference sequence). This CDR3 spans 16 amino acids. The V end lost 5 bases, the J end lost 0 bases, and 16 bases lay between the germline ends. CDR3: CASSHARTVMNTEAFF. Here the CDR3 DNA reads TGTGCCAGTAGTCACGCAAGGACAGTAATGAACACTGAAGCTTTCTTT.

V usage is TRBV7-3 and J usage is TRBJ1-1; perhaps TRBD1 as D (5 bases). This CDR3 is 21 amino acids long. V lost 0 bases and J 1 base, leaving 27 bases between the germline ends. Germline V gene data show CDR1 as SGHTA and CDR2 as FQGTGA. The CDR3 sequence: CASSLTGQHKIFPQPNTEAFF. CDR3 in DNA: TGTGCCAGCAGCTTAACAGGACAACATAAGATCTTCCCACAACCGAACACTGAAGCTTTCTTT.

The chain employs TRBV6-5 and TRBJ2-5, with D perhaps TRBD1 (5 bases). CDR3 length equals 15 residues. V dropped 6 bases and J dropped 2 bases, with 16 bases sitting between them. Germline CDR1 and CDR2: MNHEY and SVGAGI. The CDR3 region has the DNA TGTGCCAGCAGCCCTATCCCAGACAGTCAAGAGACCCAGTACTTC. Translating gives CASSPIPDSQETQYF.

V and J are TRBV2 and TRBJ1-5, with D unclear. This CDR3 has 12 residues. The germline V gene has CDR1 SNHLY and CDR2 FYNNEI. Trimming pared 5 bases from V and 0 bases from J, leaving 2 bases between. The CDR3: CASSLSNQPQHF. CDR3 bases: TGTGCCAGCAGTCTTAGCAATCAGCCCCAGCATTTT.

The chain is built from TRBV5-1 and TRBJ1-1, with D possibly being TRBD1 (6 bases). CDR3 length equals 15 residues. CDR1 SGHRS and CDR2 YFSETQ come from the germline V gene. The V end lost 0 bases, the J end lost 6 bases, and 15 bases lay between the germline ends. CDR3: CASSLVGASRPEAFF. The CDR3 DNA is TGCGCCAGCAGCTTGGTGGGGGCCTCTCGACCTGAAGCTTTCTTT. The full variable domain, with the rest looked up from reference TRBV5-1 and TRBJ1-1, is KAGVTQTPRYLIKTRGQQVTLSCSPISGHRSVSWYQQTPGQGLQFLFEYFSETQRNKGNFPGRFSGRQFSNSRSEMNVSTLELGDSALYLCASSLVGASRPEAFFGQGTRLTVV.

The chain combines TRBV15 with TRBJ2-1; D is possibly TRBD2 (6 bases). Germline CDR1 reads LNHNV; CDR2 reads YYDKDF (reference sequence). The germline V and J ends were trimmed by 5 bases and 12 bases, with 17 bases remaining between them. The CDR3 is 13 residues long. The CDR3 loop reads CATSPRKLALQFF. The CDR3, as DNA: TGTGCCACCAGCCCTCGGAAGCTAGCGCTGCAGTTCTTC.

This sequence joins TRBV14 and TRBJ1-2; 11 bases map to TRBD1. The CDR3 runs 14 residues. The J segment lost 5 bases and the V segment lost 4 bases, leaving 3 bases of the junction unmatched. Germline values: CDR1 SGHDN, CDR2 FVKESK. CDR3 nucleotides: TGTGCCAGCAGCCTGGGACAGGGGGGGTATGGCTACACCTTC. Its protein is CASSLGQGGYGYTF.

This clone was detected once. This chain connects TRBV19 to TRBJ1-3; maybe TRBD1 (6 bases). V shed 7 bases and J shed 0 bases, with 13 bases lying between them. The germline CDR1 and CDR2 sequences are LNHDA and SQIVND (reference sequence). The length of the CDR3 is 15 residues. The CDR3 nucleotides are TGTGCCAGTATCTCGGACAGAACCTCTGGAAACACCATATATTTT. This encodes CASISDRTSGNTIYF.

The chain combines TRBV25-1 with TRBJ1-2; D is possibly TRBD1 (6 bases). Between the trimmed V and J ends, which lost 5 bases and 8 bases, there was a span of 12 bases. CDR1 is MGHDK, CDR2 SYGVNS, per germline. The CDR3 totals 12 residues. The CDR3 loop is CASSRTDYGYTF. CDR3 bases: TGTGCCAGCAGTCGGACAGATTACGGCTACACCTTC.

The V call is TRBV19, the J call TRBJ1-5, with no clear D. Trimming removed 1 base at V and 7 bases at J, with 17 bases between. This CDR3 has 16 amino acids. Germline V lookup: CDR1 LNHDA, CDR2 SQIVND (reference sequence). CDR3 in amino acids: CASSIVGGTVSQPQHF. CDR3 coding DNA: TGTGCCAGTAGTATAGTCGGAGGTACGGTCAGCCAGCCCCAGCATTTT. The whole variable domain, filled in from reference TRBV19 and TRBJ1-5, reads DGGITQSPKYLFRKEGQNVTLSCEQNLNHDAMYWYRQDPGQGLRLIYYSQIVNDFQKGDIAEGYSVSREKKESFPLTVTSAQKNPTAFYLCASSIVGGTVSQPQHFGDGTRLSIL.

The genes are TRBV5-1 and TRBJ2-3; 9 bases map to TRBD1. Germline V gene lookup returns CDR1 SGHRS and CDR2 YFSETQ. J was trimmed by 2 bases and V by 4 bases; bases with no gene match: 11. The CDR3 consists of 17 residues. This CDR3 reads CASSTGQGTPSTDTQYF. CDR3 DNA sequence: TGCGCCAGCAGCACCGGACAGGGGACCCCTTCCACAGATACGCAGTATTTT. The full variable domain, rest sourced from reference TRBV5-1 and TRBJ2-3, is KAGVTQTPRYLIKTRGQQVTLSCSPISGHRSVSWYQQTPGQGLQFLFEYFSETQRNKGNFPGRFSGRQFSNSRSEMNVSTLELGDSALYLCASSTGQGTPSTDTQYFGPGTRLTVL.

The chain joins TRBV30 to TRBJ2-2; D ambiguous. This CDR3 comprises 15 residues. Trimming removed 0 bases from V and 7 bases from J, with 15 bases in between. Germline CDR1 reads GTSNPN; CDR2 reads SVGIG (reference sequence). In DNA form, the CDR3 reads TGTGCCTGGAGTGTAGTGGTAACCTCCGGCGGGGAGCTGTTTTTT. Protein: CAWSVVVTSGGELFF.

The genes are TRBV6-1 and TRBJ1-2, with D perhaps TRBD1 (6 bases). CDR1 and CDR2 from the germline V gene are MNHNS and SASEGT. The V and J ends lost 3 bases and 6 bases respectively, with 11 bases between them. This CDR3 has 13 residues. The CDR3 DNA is TGTGCCAGCAGTGAGGACAGAGTAAATGGCTACACCTTC. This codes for CASSEDRVNGYTF.

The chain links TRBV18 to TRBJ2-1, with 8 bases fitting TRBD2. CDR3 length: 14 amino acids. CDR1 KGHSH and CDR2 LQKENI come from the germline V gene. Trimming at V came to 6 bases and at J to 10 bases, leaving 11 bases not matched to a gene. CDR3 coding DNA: TGTGCCAGCTCGGCCCTTTTTAGCGGGACGGAGCAGTTCTTC. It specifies CASSALFSGTEQFF.

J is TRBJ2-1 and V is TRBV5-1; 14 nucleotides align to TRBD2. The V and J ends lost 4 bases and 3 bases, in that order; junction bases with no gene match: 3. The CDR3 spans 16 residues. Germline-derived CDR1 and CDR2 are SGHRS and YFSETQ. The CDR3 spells CASSKTSGRDYNEQFF. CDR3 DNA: TGCGCCAGCAGCAAGACTAGCGGGAGGGACTACAATGAGCAGTTCTTC.

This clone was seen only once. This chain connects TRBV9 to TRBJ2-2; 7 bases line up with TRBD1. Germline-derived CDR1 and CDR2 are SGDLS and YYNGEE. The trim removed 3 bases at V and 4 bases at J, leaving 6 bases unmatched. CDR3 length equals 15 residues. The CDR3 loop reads CASSAGTVFTGELFF. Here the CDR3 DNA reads TGTGCCAGCAGCGCAGGGACAGTATTCACCGGGGAGCTGTTTTTT.

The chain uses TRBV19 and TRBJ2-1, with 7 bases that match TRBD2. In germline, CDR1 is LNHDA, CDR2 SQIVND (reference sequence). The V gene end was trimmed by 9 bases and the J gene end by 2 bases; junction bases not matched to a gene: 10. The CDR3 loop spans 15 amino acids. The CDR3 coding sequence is TGTGCCAGCCGCCTTCTGGCGGGAGCCTACAATGAGCAGTTCTTC. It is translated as CASRLLAGAYNEQFF.

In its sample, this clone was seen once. CDR3 residues: CASRGTGGMGEKLFF. CDR3 in DNA: TGTGCCAGCAGGGGGACAGGGGGCATGGGTGAAAAACTGTTTTTT. V and J are TRBV6-5 and TRBJ1-4, with 12 nucleotides matching TRBD1. This CDR3 has 15 residues. From germline, CDR1 is MNHEY and CDR2 SVGAGI. The ends lost 6 bases at V and 7 bases at J; junction bases unmatched: 6.